This TCR beta chain was obtained from a study of T cell responses to AZD1222 COVID-19 vaccine. With 6 bases clipped from V and 9 bases from J, the junction kept 14 bases outside the gene matches. CDR1 is MNHEY and CDR2 is SMNVEV in the germline V gene (reference sequence). The CDR3 sequence is 16 residues long. Findings and limits, study-wide: Reportedly, close to half of spike-specific TCRs are directed against unmutated variant regions. Clonal diversity was possibly underestimated; the donors were predominantly white British and more often female. Spike-specific TCR breadth and depth rose after two AZD1222 doses.

To note about this clone: No antigen is known for it.

Libraries were prepared by immunoSEQ multiplex PCR; TCRdb keeps only in-frame clonotypes and omits some of them. The table has about 180,000 clones, roughly 92% seen once. Sample: peripheral blood, taken on day 0 of AZD1222 vaccination. The source is an adult in good health. The chain employs TRBV27 and TRBJ2-1; 10 bases are a match to TRBD2. The CDR3 loop reads CASSPLKAGGPVEQFF. The CDR3 nucleotides are TGTGCCAGCAGCCCACTCAAAGCGGGAGGGCCAGTTGAGCAGTTCTTC.